This TCR beta chain was profiled in a study of T cell responses to AZD1222 COVID-19 vaccine. Data came from immunoSEQ multiplex PCR; TCRdb stores just in-frame clones and leaves some out. Among tens of thousands of clones listed, around 85% were seen once. The sequences come from peripheral blood, collected 28 days after the second AZD1222 dose. The TCR comes from an adult who received the AZD1222 COVID-19 vaccine.

DNA for the CDR3: TGTGCCAGCAGTTACGCGGGGGGGGCCGGACCCGGGGAGCTGTTTTTT. It specifies CASSYAGGAGPGELFF. This sequence joins TRBV6-5 and TRBJ2-2; 9 nucleotides agree with TRBD2. The CDR3 covers 16 residues. Germline V gene lookup returns CDR1 MNHEY and CDR2 SVGAGI. With 2 bases clipped from V and 6 bases from J, the junction kept 7 bases outside the gene matches.